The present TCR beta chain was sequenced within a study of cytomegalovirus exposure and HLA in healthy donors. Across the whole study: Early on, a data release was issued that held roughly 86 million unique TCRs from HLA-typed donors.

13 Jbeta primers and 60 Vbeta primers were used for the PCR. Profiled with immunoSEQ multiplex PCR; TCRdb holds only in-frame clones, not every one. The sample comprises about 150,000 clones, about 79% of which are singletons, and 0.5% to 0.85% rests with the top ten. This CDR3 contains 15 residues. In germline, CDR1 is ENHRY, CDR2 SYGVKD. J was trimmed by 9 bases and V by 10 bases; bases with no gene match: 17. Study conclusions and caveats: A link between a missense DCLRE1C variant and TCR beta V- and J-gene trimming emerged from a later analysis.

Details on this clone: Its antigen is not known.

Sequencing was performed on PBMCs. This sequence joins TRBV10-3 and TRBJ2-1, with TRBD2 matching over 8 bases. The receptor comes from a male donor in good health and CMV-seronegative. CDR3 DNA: TGTGCCACCAGAGGAAGCGGGGGCCCTACAGGTGAGCAGTTCTTC. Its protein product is CATRGSGGPTGEQFF.